This entry is about one T cell receptor (beta chain). The antigen is undetermined. The source of the sample is a study of type 1 regulatory T cells. Study summary: T-allo10 is an in vitro-generated, Tr1-enriched CD4 T cell product specific for alloantigen.

Germline V gene data show CDR1 as DFQATT and CDR2 as SNEGSKA (reference sequence). CDR3 length: 14 amino acids. V gave up 6 bases and J gave up 0 bases, with 13 bases separating them. TCRdb re-derived calls from the reads in MiXCR, one entry per CDR3 protein. This sample carries more than 20,000 distinct CDR3 sequences, roughly two thirds of them seen once, and the ten largest clones take around 14%. The graft donor-derived T-allo10 cells reportedly recognize host alloantigens, are anergic, and suppress alloantigen-specifically. Source material: cultured T cells, either the whole culture or a sorted T cell fraction (not recorded which). Subset of the sample: Tr1-enriched cell product generated in vitro against host alloantigens. This TCR was sampled from a human donor in good health. The gene calls are TRBV20-1 and TRBJ2-3; D gene ambiguous. The CDR3 DNA sequence: TGCAGTGCAAGATCGGAGACTAGCACAGATACGCAGTATTTT. Its protein product is CSARSETSTDTQYF.